The 31 T cell receptor beta chains reported below all come from one sample, sequenced in a study of tumor and adjacent non-tumor tissue in lung cancer. Three rounds of nested PCR, following a modified ARM-PCR protocol, produced the TCRbeta library. TCRdb passed the multiplex PCR reads through MiXCR, listing each CDR3 protein once. The table shows about 76,000 distinct CDR3 sequences, with roughly 80% occurring only once. No cell sorting was done before RNA was extracted from the tissue. The normal lung tissue was taken more than 3 cm from the tumor edge. What was sequenced was distant non-tumor lung tissue. The receptor set was obtained from a man in his 60s with non-small cell lung cancer.

J is TRBJ2-1 and V is TRBV20-1; the match to TRBD2 covers 7 bases. The CDR3 length is 19 residues. The V segment lost 8 bases and the J segment 0 bases; nucleotides outside the gene matches: 22. CDR1 DFQATT and CDR2 SNEGSKA come from the germline V gene (reference sequence). The CDR3 nucleotides are TGCAGTACCATCCATCCCGGACTAGTGGGGGGGAGCTCCTACAATGAGCAGTTCTTC. The encoded protein is CSTIHPGLVGGSSYNEQFF.

The V and J genes are TRBV20-1 and TRBJ2-1; 7 bases line up with TRBD2. V shed 0 bases and J 6 bases; nucleotides not matched to a gene: 8. Germline CDR1 DFQATT, CDR2 SNEGSKA (reference sequence). This CDR3 has 15 residues. This CDR3 is CSAREASGRSNEQFF. The CDR3 region has the DNA TGCAGTGCTAGAGAGGCTAGCGGAAGGAGCAATGAGCAGTTCTTC.

On this clonotype itself: A much bigger clone sits one base away, suggesting this may be a read error. The rearrangement uses TRBV12-3 or TRBV12-4 and TRBJ2-7; a weak D match, TRBD2 (5 bases). CDR3 length: 16 residues. The CDR3 DNA is TGTGCCAGCAGTTTAAGAGAGGGTACCCGACCGGTCCGGCTGAACTTC. Amino acids: CASSLREGTRPVRLNF.

A word on this clonotype: Compared with germline, one end of the junction differs, possibly owing to a read error. CDR3 in amino acids: CATSVQGWNEEFF. The CDR3 nucleotides are TGCGCCACCAGTGTGCAGGGGTGGAATGAGGAGTTCTTC. This chain uses TRBV10-1 with TRBJ2-1, with D tentatively TRBD1 (6 bases). This CDR3 is built from 13 residues. Per germline, CDR1 WNHNN and CDR2 SYGVQD (reference sequence).

As concerns this clonotype: At one end the junction does not follow the germline gene, possibly because of a read error. This chain links TRBV4-3 with TRBJ2-1, with TRBD2 identical over 7 bases. This CDR3 has 15 residues. Looked up from germline, CDR1 is LGHNA and CDR2 is YSLEER. The CDR3 DNA sequence: TGCGCCAGAAGCCAGGTGGGAAGACTAGCCAATGAGCAGTTCTTC. Protein sequence: CARSQVGRLANEQFF.

About this clonotype: The conserved phenylalanine or tryptophan is not found at the CDR3 terminus, so this likely reflects a read error. The V gene is TRBV20-1, the J gene TRBJ2-7; 9 bases fit TRBD1. CDR1 and CDR2 (germline): DFQATT, SNEGSKA (reference sequence). CDR3 length: 15 residues. The CDR3 reads CSTRPGTGSSYEQYL. The CDR3 DNA reads as TGCAGTACTAGGCCCGGGACAGGGAGCTCCTACGAGCAGTACTTA.

Concerning this clonotype itself: One end of the junction is discordant with germline, which a read error may explain. The chain has TRBV24-1 and TRBJ1-2; no clear D gene. CDR1 and CDR2 from the germline V gene are KGHDR and SFDVKD. This CDR3 is 15 amino acids long. CDR3 sequence (DNA): TGTGCCACCCGTGATGCCGGACGGTCCACCTATGACTACACCTTC. Protein sequence: CATRDAGRSTYDYTF.

Remarks on this clonotype: The conserved final phenylalanine or tryptophan is absent from the CDR3, which likely points to a read error. The DNA is omitted, as the CDR3 cannot be located on it reliably, and the CDR3 follows TCRdb's listing. The chain is built from TRBV6-6 and TRBJ2-7; TRBD1 was called by the table and not checked on the DNA. The germline V gene encodes CDR1 MNHNY and CDR2 SVGAGI (reference sequence). Ends included, the CDR3 has 14 residues. The CDR3 spells CASSYPAGGDEHYI.

The chain carries TRBV13 and TRBJ2-7, with D possibly matching TRBD1 (6 bases). Germline assignment: CDR1 PRHDT and CDR2 FYEKMQ (reference sequence). Between the trimmed V and J ends, which lost 9 bases and 5 bases, there was a span of 20 bases. This CDR3 contains 14 residues. Here the CDR3 DNA reads TGTGCCAGTAGCACCACCGGGACATGGGACGAGCAGTACTTC. Protein product: CASSTTGTWDEQYF. Using reference TRBV13 and TRBJ2-7 for the parts outside the CDR3, the full variable domain is AAGVIQSPRHLIKEKRETATLKCYPIPRHDTVYWYQQGPGQDPQFLISFYEKMQSDKGSIPDRFSAQQFSDYHSELNMSSLELGDSALYFCASSTTGTWDEQYFGPGTRLTVT.

This clonotype was recorded only once. One end of the junction is discordant with germline, which a read error may explain. V gene TRBV5-4 combines with J gene TRBJ1-5; perhaps TRBD1 as D (5 bases). The germline V gene encodes CDR1 SGHNT and CDR2 YYREEE (reference sequence). This CDR3 region has 15 residues. The CDR3 is CVSSFFGGSSQPQHF. For the CDR3, the DNA is TGTGTCAGCAGCTTTTTTGGGGGAAGCAGTCAGCCCCAGCATTTT.

This clonotype was detected only a few times. V gene TRBV6-5 combines with J gene TRBJ2-1; 9 positions match TRBD2. Germline V lookup: CDR1 MNHEY, CDR2 SVGAGI. CDR3 length: 16 amino acids. Germline trimming cut 0 bases from V and 8 bases from J; bases unmatched to any gene: 8. The CDR3 is CASSYSEAGGLHEQFF. The CDR3 DNA is TGTGCCAGCAGTTACTCGGAGGCGGGAGGGCTCCATGAGCAGTTCTTC.

This clonotype was detected only a few times. The V call is TRBV29-1, the J call TRBJ2-7; possibly TRBD2 for D (6 bases). The CDR3 spans 12 residues. Between the trimmed V and J ends, which lost 4 bases and 5 bases, there was a span of 12 bases. Germline CDR1 SQVTM, CDR2 ANQGSEA. CDR3 protein: CSVGEGGDEQYF. The CDR3 bases are TGCAGCGTTGGGGAAGGAGGGGACGAGCAGTACTTC.

Concerning this clonotype itself: Here the CDR3 omits its conserved ending phenylalanine or tryptophan, so a read error is the likely source. It is unclear where the CDR3 begins or ends on the DNA, so no DNA is shown, and the CDR3 is as TCRdb lists it. The J gene is TRBJ2-5, the V gene TRBV11-2; the table's TRBD1 call for D was not verified on the DNA. Germline V gene lookup returns CDR1 SGHAT and CDR2 FQNNGV. The CDR3 length is 14 residues, termini included. CDR3 in amino acids: CASSTGQLQETHYI.

With respect to this clonotype: A read error may explain this, as a much larger clone is one base away. The chain carries TRBV10-2 and TRBJ2-1, with no clear D. The CDR3 totals 13 residues. Germline loops: CDR1 WSHSY, CDR2 SAAADI. Trimming removed 8 bases from V and 8 bases from J, with 16 bases in between. The CDR3 DNA reads as TGCGCCAGCTGCGAGACTGGCCAGGATGAGCAGTTCTTC. Its protein product is CASCETGQDEQFF.

Remarks on this clonotype: The CDR3 does not close with the conserved phenylalanine or tryptophan, likely indicating a read error. V usage is TRBV20-1 and J usage is TRBJ2-3; maybe TRBD2 (6 bases). Germline CDR1 and CDR2: DFQATT and SNEGSKA (reference sequence). The CDR3 has 15 amino acids. As DNA, the CDR3 is TGCAGTGCTAGAGTCCAGGCAACTAGCACAGATATGCAGTATTCT. Protein product: CSARVQATSTDMQYS.

About this clonotype itself: A read error may produce the germline difference seen at one junction end. This chain links TRBV20-1 with TRBJ2-1, with TRBD2 matching 9 bases. Germline CDR1 is DFQATT and CDR2 is SNEGSKA (reference sequence). The CDR3 contains 15 residues. Here the CDR3 reads CTARDSGSSYNELFF. DNA of the CDR3: TGCACTGCTAGAGATAGCGGGAGTTCCTACAATGAGCTGTTCTTC.

Comments on this clonotype: At one of its ends the junction is not consistent with the germline gene, which may arise from a read error. The chain has TRBV7-9 and TRBJ2-7; D gene unclear. CDR3 length: 14 amino acids. Germline V gives CDR1 SEHNR, CDR2 FQNEAQ (reference sequence). The CDR3 loop reads CASSPPGHPYEEYF. The CDR3 DNA reads as TGTGCCAGCAGCCCCCCGGGCCATCCCTACGAGGAGTACTTC.

Regarding this clonotype: One junction end disagrees with the germline gene, perhaps due to a read error. The chain uses TRBV12-5 and TRBJ2-7, with D possibly TRBD2 on 6 matching bases. Germline CDR1 and CDR2: LGHNT and FRNRAP. The CDR3 loop spans 16 amino acids. The CDR3 is CGSGLALARGPYEQYF. CDR3 DNA: TGTGGTAGTGGTTTGGCCCTAGCGAGAGGGCCCTACGAGCAGTACTTC. The entire variable domain, with the rest obtained from reference TRBV12-5 and TRBJ2-7, is as follows: DARVTQTPRHKVTEMGQEVTMRCQPILGHNTVFWYRQTMMQGLELLAYFRNRAPLDDSGMPKDRFSAEMPDATLATLKIQPSEPRDSAVYFCGSGLALARGPYEQYFGPGTRLTVT.

The chain links TRBV6-5 to TRBJ1-4, with 7 positions matching TRBD1. The germline gives CDR1 MNHEY, CDR2 SVGAGI. The CDR3 contains 15 residues. Trimming took 0 bases from V and 17 from J; bases not matched to a gene: 15. The chain's CDR3 is CASSYSTGINENLFF. The CDR3 DNA sequence: TGTGCCAGCAGTTACTCGACAGGGATTAATGAAAACCTCTTTTTT.

The rearrangement joins TRBV12-3 or TRBV12-4 to TRBJ1-1; TRBD1 might be the D (5 bases). Trimming stripped 9 bases from V and 4 bases from J, with 15 bases between. CDR3 length: 13 residues. The CDR3 sequence is CASQGRMSTEAFF. The CDR3 DNA sequence: TGTGCCAGTCAGGGTAGAATGAGCACTGAAGCTTTCTTT.

A word on this clonotype: Because it lacks the conserved phenylalanine or tryptophan at the end, this CDR3 is likely a read error. The chain uses TRBV11-3 and TRBJ2-7; the match to TRBD1 covers 10 bases. Trimming at V came to 6 bases and at J to 4 bases, leaving 9 bases not matched to a gene. Per germline, CDR1 SGHNT and CDR2 YENEEA. This CDR3 is 15 amino acids long. The CDR3 sequence is CASSSRQGAGYEQYL. CDR3 DNA sequence: TGTGCCAGCAGTTCCCGACAGGGGGCTGGGTACGAGCAGTACTTA.

This clonotype was recorded once. At one of its ends the junction is not consistent with the germline gene, which may arise from a read error. The rearrangement links TRBV10-2 to TRBJ1-6; D is unclear. Looked up from germline, CDR1 is WSHSY and CDR2 is SAAADI. This CDR3 has 16 amino acids. The CDR3 nucleotides are TGCGCCAGCAGTGAGTCGTCCGGGTTCCATAATTCACCCCTGCACTTC. It is translated as CASSESSGFHNSPLHF.

This clonotype has only a few counts. The junction departs from the called germline gene at one end, perhaps through a read error. The chain is built from TRBV20-1 and TRBJ2-7; D not certain. CDR3 length: 13 amino acids. Germline V gives CDR1 DFQATT, CDR2 SNEGSKA (reference sequence). The CDR3 DNA reads as TGCAATGCTAGGACGGTAAACTCCTATGAGCAGTACTTC. As protein: CNARTVNSYEQYF.

The chain is built from TRBV11-2 and TRBJ2-5; D is tentatively TRBD1 or TRBD2 (5 bases each). With 7 bases removed from V and 13 bases from J, the gap between germline ends came to 22 bases. The CDR3 length is 13 residues. Germline lookup yields CDR1 SGHAT and CDR2 FQNNGV. In DNA, the CDR3 is TGTGCCAGCAACTCTACAGGAGGAGAGACCTGGTACTTC. This translates into CASNSTGGETWYF.

V usage is TRBV11-2 and J usage is TRBJ2-3, with D tentatively TRBD2 (6 bases). The CDR3 length is 16 residues. Germline V gene sequence: CDR1 SGHAT, CDR2 FQNNGV. V lost 4 bases and J lost 0, with 14 bases in between. The CDR3 DNA follows: TGTGCCAGCAGCTCAGTCGGGGGATTTAGCACAGATACGCAGTATTTT. It is translated as CASSSVGGFSTDTQYF.

This clonotype was counted a single time. This rearrangement joins TRBV6-2 or TRBV6-3 to TRBJ1-5; tentative D call: TRBD1 (6 bases). The J call could be wrong; TRBJ2-3 is a better fit for the DNA end. Germline assignment: CDR1 MNHEY and CDR2 SVGEGT. CDR3 length: 15 residues. CDR3 nucleotides: TGTGCCAGCAGTTATGACACAGGGACAAATCAGCCCCAGTATTTT. It codes for CASSYDTGTNQPQYF.

On this clonotype itself: A read error may be the cause here, since a much bigger clone is one base away. V is TRBV5-6 and J is TRBJ1-1; 7 bases align to TRBD1. This CDR3 is 14 amino acids long. V gave up 9 bases and J gave up 6 bases; unmatched junction bases: 14. CDR1 is SGHDT, CDR2 YYEEEE, per germline. CDR3 nucleotide sequence: TGTGCCACCACACGGACCAACAGGGGCGCTGAAGCTTTCTTT. Protein product: CATTRTNRGAEAFF.

This clonotype occurred once. Given a much more abundant clone one base away, this may be a read error. It is likely a read error, because the conserved phenylalanine at the end of the CDR3 is missing. V is TRBV4-1 and J is TRBJ1-2; maybe TRBD1 (5 bases). The V gene lost 0 bases and the J gene lost 8 bases, with 10 bases spanning the gap. In germline, CDR1 is MGHRA, CDR2 YSYEKL. The CDR3 is made up of 13 amino acids. The CDR3 sequence is CASSQDIRGGYTL. The CDR3 region has the DNA TGCGCCAGCAGCCAAGATATACGGGGCGGCTACACCTTA.

As for this clonotype: The junction differs from germline at one of its ends, possibly a read error. The chain carries TRBV20-1 and TRBJ2-7; D is possibly TRBD1 (6 bases). This CDR3 is built from 15 residues. Looked up from germline, CDR1 is DFQATT and CDR2 is SNEGSKA (reference sequence). CDR3 protein: CSVAAGAVGTYVQYF. Here the CDR3 DNA reads TGCAGTGTCGCCGCAGGGGCAGTCGGAACCTACGTGCAGTACTTC.

Notes on this clonotype: A read error may account for a junction end that differs from germline. The gene calls are TRBV11-2 and TRBJ1-4, with D unresolved. CDR1 and CDR2 from the germline V gene are SGHAT and FQNNGV. The CDR3 spans 17 residues. This chain's CDR3 is CANSLVPHRSSNEKLFF. In DNA, the CDR3 is TGTGCCAACAGCTTAGTCCCGCATCGTAGTTCTAATGAAAAACTGTTTTTT.

Comments on this clonotype: Germline and junction disagree at one end, which may indicate a read error. V and J are TRBV11-3 and TRBJ1-1; no clear D. Germline loops: CDR1 SGHNT, CDR2 YENEEA. The CDR3 sequence is 18 residues long. CDR3: CASSLTPNLSGRNTEAFF. The CDR3 nucleotides are TGTGCGAGCAGCTTAACACCGAATCTGTCTGGTCGGAACACTGAAGCTTTCTTT.